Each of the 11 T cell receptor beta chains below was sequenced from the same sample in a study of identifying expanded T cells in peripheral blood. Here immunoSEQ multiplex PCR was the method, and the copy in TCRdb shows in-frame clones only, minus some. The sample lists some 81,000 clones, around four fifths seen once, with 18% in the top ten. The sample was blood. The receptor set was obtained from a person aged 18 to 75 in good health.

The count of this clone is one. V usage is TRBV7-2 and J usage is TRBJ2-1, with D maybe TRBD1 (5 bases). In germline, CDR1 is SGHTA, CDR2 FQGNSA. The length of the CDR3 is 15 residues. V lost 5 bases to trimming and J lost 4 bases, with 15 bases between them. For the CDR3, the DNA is TGTGCCAGCAGCCCTGATGGTCAGGGTTACAATGAGCAGTTCTTC. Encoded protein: CASSPDGQGYNEQFF.

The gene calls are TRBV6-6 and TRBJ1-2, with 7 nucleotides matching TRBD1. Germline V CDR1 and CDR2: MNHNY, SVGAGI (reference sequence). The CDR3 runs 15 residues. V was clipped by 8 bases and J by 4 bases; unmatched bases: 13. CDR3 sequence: CASGDSSLRGYGYTF. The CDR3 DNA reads TGTGCCAGCGGGGACAGCTCCCTCCGGGGCTATGGCTACACCTTC.

For the CDR3, the DNA is TGTGCCAGCAGCATCGACAGTAACTATGGCTACACCTTC. This sequence encodes CASSIDSNYGYTF. The gene calls are TRBV6-5 and TRBJ1-2; D perhaps matches TRBD1 (5 bases). V shed 6 bases and J shed 1 base, with 9 bases lying between them. Germline CDR1 MNHEY, CDR2 SVGAGI. The length of the CDR3 is 13 residues.

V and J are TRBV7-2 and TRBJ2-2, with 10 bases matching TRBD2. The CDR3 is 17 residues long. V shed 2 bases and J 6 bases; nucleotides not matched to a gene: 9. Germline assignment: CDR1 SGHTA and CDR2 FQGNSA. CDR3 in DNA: TGTGCCAGCAGCTTAAGTTGGCAGCGGGAGGGGTCCGGGGAGCTGTTTTTT. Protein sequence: CASSLSWQREGSGELFF.

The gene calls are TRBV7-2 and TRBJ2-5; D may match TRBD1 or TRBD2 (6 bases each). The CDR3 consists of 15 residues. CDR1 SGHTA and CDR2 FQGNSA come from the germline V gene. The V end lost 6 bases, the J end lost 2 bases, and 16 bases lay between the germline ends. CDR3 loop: CASSIGGTGQETQYF. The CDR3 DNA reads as TGTGCCAGCAGTATAGGGGGGACTGGGCAAGAGACCCAGTACTTC.

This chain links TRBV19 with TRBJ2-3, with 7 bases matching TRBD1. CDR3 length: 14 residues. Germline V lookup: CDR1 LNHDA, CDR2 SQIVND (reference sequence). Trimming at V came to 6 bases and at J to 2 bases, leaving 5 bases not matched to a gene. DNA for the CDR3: TGTGCCAGTAGACCGACAGGGATCACAGATACGCAGTATTTT. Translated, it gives CASRPTGITDTQYF.

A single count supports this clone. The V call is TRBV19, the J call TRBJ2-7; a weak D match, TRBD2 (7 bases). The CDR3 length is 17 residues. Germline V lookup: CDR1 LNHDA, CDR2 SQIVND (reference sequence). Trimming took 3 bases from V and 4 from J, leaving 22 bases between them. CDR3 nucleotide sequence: TGTGCCAGTAGTATGACATTAGGGGGAGGGCCCGAGTACGAGCAGTACTTC. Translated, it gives CASSMTLGGGPEYEQYF.

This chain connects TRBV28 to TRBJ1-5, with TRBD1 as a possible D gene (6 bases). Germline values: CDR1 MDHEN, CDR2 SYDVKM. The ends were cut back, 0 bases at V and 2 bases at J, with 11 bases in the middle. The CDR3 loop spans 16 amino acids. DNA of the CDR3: TGTGCCAGCAGTTTATGGCAGGGGATAGGCAATCAGCCCCAGCATTTT. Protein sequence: CASSLWQGIGNQPQHF.

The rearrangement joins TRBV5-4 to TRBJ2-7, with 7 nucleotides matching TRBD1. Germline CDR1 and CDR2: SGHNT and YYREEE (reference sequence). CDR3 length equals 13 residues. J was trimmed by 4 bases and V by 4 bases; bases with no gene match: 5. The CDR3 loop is CASSGDRVYEQYF. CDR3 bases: TGTGCCAGCAGCGGCGACAGGGTTTACGAGCAGTACTTC.

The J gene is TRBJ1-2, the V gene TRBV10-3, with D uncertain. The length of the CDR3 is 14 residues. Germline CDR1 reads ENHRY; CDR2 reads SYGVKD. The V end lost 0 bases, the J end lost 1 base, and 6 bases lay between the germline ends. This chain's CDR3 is CAISESGDNYGYTF. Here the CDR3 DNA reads TGTGCCATCAGTGAGTCCGGGGATAACTATGGCTACACCTTC.

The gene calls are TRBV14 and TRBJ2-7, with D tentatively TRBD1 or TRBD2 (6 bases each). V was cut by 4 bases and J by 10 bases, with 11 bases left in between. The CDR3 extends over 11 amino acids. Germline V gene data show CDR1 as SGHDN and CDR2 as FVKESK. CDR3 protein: CASSLGGHQYF. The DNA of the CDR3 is TGTGCCAGCAGCCTCGGGGGACACCAGTACTTC. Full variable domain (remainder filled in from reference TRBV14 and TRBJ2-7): EAGVTQFPSHSVIEKGQTVTLRCDPISGHDNLYWYRRVMGKEIKFLLHFVKESKQDESGMPNNRFLAERTGGTYSTLKVQPAELEDSGVYFCASSLGGHQYFGPGTRLTVT.